Listed here are 14 T cell receptor beta chains from one sample, sequenced in a study of blood T cell repertoires in COVID-19. Profiled with immunoSEQ multiplex PCR; TCRdb holds only in-frame clones, not every one. The repertoire holds about 340,000 clones, with 91% as singletons. Specimen: peripheral blood. The receptors come from a young woman who had recovered from COVID-19.

This clone was seen just once. Other nucleotide sequences from this sample produce the same CDR3. The rearrangement uses TRBV6-5 and TRBJ2-5, with D perhaps TRBD1 (6 bases). From germline, CDR1 is MNHEY and CDR2 SVGAGI. This CDR3 spans 11 amino acids. The germline V and J ends were trimmed by 6 bases and 5 bases, with 7 bases remaining between them. The CDR3 is CASRRGETQYF. In DNA form, the CDR3 reads TGTGCCAGCAGGAGGGGGGAGACCCAGTACTTC.

This chain connects TRBV5-1 to TRBJ1-1, with 11 bases aligning to TRBD1. This CDR3 comprises 15 residues. The V gene end was trimmed by 5 bases and the J gene end by 4 bases; junction bases not matched to a gene: 7. Germline V lookup: CDR1 SGHRS, CDR2 YFSETQ. The CDR3 region is CASRTGTGGFTEAFF. CDR3 DNA sequence: TGCGCCAGCAGAACCGGGACAGGGGGATTCACTGAAGCTTTCTTT.

This chain uses TRBV4-3 with TRBJ2-3; D is perhaps TRBD1 (6 bases). The V end lost 4 bases, the J end lost 2 bases, and 13 bases lay between the germline ends. CDR1 LGHNA and CDR2 YSLEER come from the germline V gene. There are 15 residues in the CDR3. The CDR3 is CASSLRDIPTDTQYF. DNA for the CDR3: TGCGCCAGCAGCCTCCGGGACATACCCACAGATACGCAGTATTTT.

This clone was seen just once. J is TRBJ1-2 and V is TRBV19; the D gene is possibly TRBD1 (5 bases). Trimming removed 5 bases at V and 3 bases at J, with 10 bases between. Per the germline V gene, CDR1 is LNHDA and CDR2 is SQIVND (reference sequence). This CDR3 region has 13 residues. As DNA, the CDR3 is TGTGCCAGTAGTCAGGGATATCACTATGGCTACACCTTC. Translating gives CASSQGYHYGYTF. Together with reference TRBV19 and TRBJ1-2, the CDR3 gives the full variable domain: DGGITQSPKYLFRKEGQNVTLSCEQNLNHDAMYWYRQDPGQGLRLIYYSQIVNDFQKGDIAEGYSVSREKKESFPLTVTSAQKNPTAFYLCASSQGYHYGYTFGSGTRLTVV.

The CDR3 nucleotides read TGTGCCAGCAGCTTAGGTAGCGGGCCATCCTACGAGCAGTACGTC. Translated, it gives CASSLGSGPSYEQYV. J is TRBJ2-7 and V is TRBV7-2; 7 bases line up with TRBD2. The CDR3 is made up of 15 amino acids. V gave up 1 base and J gave up 1 base; unmatched junction bases: 4. Germline CDR1 is SGHTA and CDR2 is FQGNSA.

This sequence joins TRBV7-8 and TRBJ2-7, with D uncertain. The length of the CDR3 is 13 residues. Trimming shortened V by 0 bases and J by 3 bases, and 6 bases separated the two germline ends. Germline lookup yields CDR1 SGHVS and CDR2 FQNEAQ. This CDR3 reads CASSLAADYEQYV. The CDR3 region has the DNA TGTGCCAGCAGCTTAGCGGCAGACTACGAGCAGTACGTC.

This chain links TRBV7-9 with TRBJ2-2; 7 bases are shared with TRBD1. The CDR3 has 16 amino acids. The J segment lost 2 bases and the V segment lost 0 bases, leaving 3 bases of the junction unmatched. Germline assignment: CDR1 SEHNR and CDR2 FQNEAQ (reference sequence). In nucleotides, the CDR3 is TGTGCCAGCAGCTTAGCCGGGACAGCAAACACCGGGGAGCTGTTTTTT. Its protein is CASSLAGTANTGELFF.

This chain connects TRBV29-1 to TRBJ1-5, with TRBD1 identical over 12 bases. Germline values: CDR1 SQVTM, CDR2 ANQGSEA. The junction had 6 bases not matched to a gene; V was cut back by 6 bases and J by 3 bases. The CDR3 is 15 amino acids. CDR3 nucleotide sequence: TGCAGCGTAAGAGGGGGACAGGGGGCCAATCAGCCCCAGCATTTT. Amino acids: CSVRGGQGANQPQHF.

The chain carries TRBV7-2 and TRBJ2-5; the match to TRBD2 covers 10 bases. Germline V CDR1 and CDR2: SGHTA, FQGNSA. The CDR3 runs to 15 residues. Trimming took 2 bases from V and 5 from J; bases not matched to a gene: 5. CDR3 amino acids: CASSLPSAGGETQYF. The CDR3 nucleotides read TGTGCCAGCAGCTTACCCTCAGCGGGAGGGGAGACCCAGTACTTC. Filled out from reference TRBV7-2 and TRBJ2-5, the complete variable domain reads GAGVSQSPSNKVTEKGKDVELRCDPISGHTALYWYRQSLGQGLEFLIYFQGNSAPDKSGLPSDRFSAERTGGSVSTLTIQRTQQEDSAVYLCASSLPSAGGETQYFGPGTRLLVL.

V and J are TRBV11-2 and TRBJ1-2; 11 bases are a match to TRBD1. This CDR3 has 16 amino acids. CDR1 and CDR2 (germline): SGHAT, FQNNGV. The trim removed 8 bases at V and 4 bases at J, leaving 12 bases unmatched. CDR3 DNA sequence: TGTGCCAGCCGCAATTCCCCGGGACAGGGGGTCTATGGCTACACCTTC. This encodes CASRNSPGQGVYGYTF.

The chain has TRBV11-2 and TRBJ2-4; D gene ambiguous. The germline gives CDR1 SGHAT, CDR2 FQNNGV. V was clipped by 4 bases and J by 0 bases, with 10 bases between them. The CDR3 totals 15 residues. The CDR3 loop reads CASSSDILAKNIQYF. In DNA form, the CDR3 reads TGTGCCAGCAGCTCTGACATATTAGCCAAAAACATTCAGTACTTC. Variable domain in full (rest from reference TRBV11-2 and TRBJ2-4): EAGVAQSPRYKIIEKRQSVAFWCNPISGHATLYWYQQILGQGPKLLIQFQNNGVVDDSQLPKDRFSAERLKGVDSTLKIQPAKLEDSAVYLCASSSDILAKNIQYFGAGTRLSVL.

V gene TRBV5-1 combines with J gene TRBJ2-2; D perhaps matches TRBD2 (6 bases). CDR3 size: 15 residues. From germline, CDR1 is SGHRS and CDR2 YFSETQ. The V end was cut by 0 bases, the J end by 6 bases, with 12 bases between. The CDR3: CASSLVAGSPGELFF. CDR3 bases: TGCGCCAGCAGCTTGGTGGCGGGAAGCCCCGGGGAGCTGTTTTTT.

The chain joins TRBV5-8 to TRBJ2-7; D unresolved. The CDR3 contains 13 residues. Trimming removed 4 bases at V and 6 bases at J, with 14 bases between. Germline V gene sequence: CDR1 SGHTS, CDR2 YDEGEE. CDR3 coding DNA: TGTGCCAGCAGCCCCGGGTCCCTGGGCGAGCAGTACGTC. It yields the protein CASSPGSLGEQYV.

The rearrangement uses TRBV4-3 and TRBJ2-3; 10 nucleotides match TRBD2. This CDR3 has 18 residues. V shed 3 bases, J shed 6 bases, and the junction held 15 bases outside the gene matches. Germline CDR1 is LGHNA and CDR2 is YSLEER. Here the CDR3 reads CASSHPHRASGSGDTQYF. The CDR3 DNA is TGCGCCAGCAGCCACCCCCATAGGGCTAGCGGGAGTGGGGATACGCAGTATTTT.